Following are 19 T cell receptor beta chains from one sample sequenced in a study of beta chain features in type 1 diabetes. The study reverse transcribed the entire isolated RNA, so it sequenced expressed TCRB transcripts. Clones were read by immunoSEQ multiplex PCR, and TCRdb kept only the in-frame ones, dropping some. The data hold fewer than 900,000 clones, with about a sixth observed a single time. Sequencing was carried out using naive CD4+ T cells from blood. Source of these receptors: a woman under 30 in good health.

This clone has just a few counts. The rearrangement joins TRBV28 to TRBJ1-2; D ambiguous. The CDR3 length is 14 residues. The V gene lost 6 bases and the J gene lost 6 bases, with 17 bases spanning the gap. From germline, CDR1 is MDHEN and CDR2 SYDVKM. This chain's CDR3 is CASSPPPPRHGYTF. The CDR3 coding sequence is TGTGCCAGCAGCCCCCCCCCTCCGAGGCATGGCTACACCTTC.

This clone was seen only a few times. V usage is TRBV9 and J usage is TRBJ2-1; tentatively, D is TRBD1 (5 bases). The CDR3 runs to 12 residues. The germline V gene encodes CDR1 SGDLS and CDR2 YYNGEE. Trimming took 4 bases from V and 13 from J, leaving 15 bases between them. The CDR3 region has the DNA TGTGCCAGCAGCCGTAGGGGATCGTCTCAGTTCTTC. It is translated as CASSRRGSSQFF.

The chain combines TRBV7-2 with TRBJ2-1, with 15 positions matching TRBD2. The CDR3 contains 18 residues. Trimming at V came to 4 bases and at J to 4 bases, leaving 8 bases not matched to a gene. From germline, CDR1 is SGHTA and CDR2 FQGNSA. The CDR3 region has the DNA TGTGCCAGCAGCTCTTGGAGGACTAGCGGGAGGGGGTACAATGAGCAGTTCTTC. Its translation: CASSSWRTSGRGYNEQFF.

This clone came up a few times. V is TRBV6-5 and J is TRBJ2-3; the match to TRBD1 covers 8 bases. CDR3 size: 16 residues. In germline, CDR1 is MNHEY, CDR2 SVGAGI. The ends lost 4 bases at V and 6 bases at J; junction bases unmatched: 12. Here the CDR3 reads CASSSSDRVGWDTQYF. Written as DNA, the CDR3 is TGTGCCAGCAGTTCGTCGGACAGGGTGGGCTGGGATACGCAGTATTTT.

The chain couples TRBV6-6 to TRBJ2-1; TRBD2 aligns across 12 bases. V was clipped by 5 bases and J by 6 bases; unmatched bases: 8. The CDR3 consists of 16 residues. Germline loops: CDR1 MNHNY, CDR2 SVGAGI (reference sequence). CDR3 amino acids: CASSPASGRAGNEQFF. The CDR3 region has the DNA TGTGCCAGCAGTCCCGCTAGCGGGAGGGCCGGCAATGAGCAGTTCTTC.

V gene TRBV7-2 combines with J gene TRBJ1-4; D call uncertain. Between the trimmed V and J ends, which lost 4 bases and 12 bases, there was a span of 9 bases. Germline V gene lookup returns CDR1 SGHTA and CDR2 FQGNSA. The CDR3 covers 11 residues. CDR3 sequence: CASSSGLELFF. The CDR3 DNA is TGTGCCAGCAGCTCTGGGCTAGAACTGTTTTTT.

V gene TRBV18 combines with J gene TRBJ1-1, with no clear D. Trimming left V 1 base short and J 3 bases short, with 6 bases between. This CDR3 has 13 residues. CDR1 is KGHSH, CDR2 LQKENI, per germline. The CDR3 spells CASSPLSDTEAFF. In DNA, the CDR3 is TGTGCCAGCTCACCACTGTCGGACACTGAAGCTTTCTTT.

The sample holds a few counts of this clone. The chain joins TRBV5-6 to TRBJ2-3; D is perhaps TRBD2 (5 bases). Trimming removed 0 bases from V and 2 bases from J, with 10 bases in between. Germline V gene lookup returns CDR1 SGHDT and CDR2 YYEEEE. There are 15 residues in the CDR3. The CDR3 bases are TGTGCCAGCAGCTTGGTTTCCGGGAACACAGATACGCAGTATTTT. As protein: CASSLVSGNTDTQYF. Using reference TRBV5-6 and TRBJ2-3 for the parts outside the CDR3, the full variable domain is DAGVTQSPTHLIKTRGQQVTLRCSPKSGHDTVSWYQQALGQGPQFIFQYYEEEERQRGNFPDRFSGHQFPNYSSELNVNALLLGDSALYLCASSLVSGNTDTQYFGPGTRLTVL.

This clone was observed a few times. The chain has TRBV5-1 and TRBJ1-2; possibly TRBD1 for D (5 bases). This CDR3 spans 14 amino acids. Germline V gives CDR1 SGHRS, CDR2 YFSETQ. Deletions cut 4 bases from V and 8 bases from J, with 18 bases between. CDR3 residues: CASSRSDRDGGYTF. The DNA for the CDR3 is TGCGCCAGCAGCCGATCGGACCGGGACGGAGGCTACACCTTC.

There are a few counts of this clone. The CDR3 spells CASSKNRGFNEKLFF. The CDR3 bases are TGTGCCAGCAGCAAAAACAGGGGATTCAATGAAAAACTGTTTTTT. The genes are TRBV7-6 and TRBJ1-4; TRBD1 matches at 7 bases. V shed 5 bases and J 5 bases; nucleotides not matched to a gene: 8. This CDR3 comprises 15 residues. The germline V gene encodes CDR1 SGHVS and CDR2 FNYEAQ. The full variable domain, rest sourced from reference TRBV7-6 and TRBJ1-4, is GAGVSQSPRYKVTKRGQDVALRCDPISGHVSLYWYRQALGQGPEFLTYFNYEAQQDKSGLPNDRFSAERPEGSISTLTIQRTEQRDSAMYRCASSKNRGFNEKLFFGSGTQLSVL.

About this clone: A read error may account for a junction end that differs from germline. The rearrangement links TRBV18 to TRBJ2-1; D remains unclear. The CDR3 runs to 11 residues. The germline V gene encodes CDR1 KGHSH and CDR2 LQKENI. Here the CDR3 DNA reads TGTGCCAGCTCACCACCGGGTTTCCTAGTCTTC. Translated: CASSPPGFLVF.

The rearrangement links TRBV11-2 to TRBJ2-1, with D unclear. The germline V gene has CDR1 SGHAT and CDR2 FQNNGV. V lost 5 bases and J 9 bases, leaving 11 bases between the germline ends. This CDR3 is 12 amino acids long. The CDR3 DNA sequence: TGTGCCAGCAGCCCCCTAACGGTTGAGCAGTTCTTC. Residues: CASSPLTVEQFF.

V and J are TRBV15 and TRBJ1-1, with 8 bases identical to TRBD1. From germline, CDR1 is LNHNV and CDR2 YYDKDF (reference sequence). The V segment lost 3 bases and the J segment 1 base; nucleotides outside the gene matches: 4. The CDR3 is 15 amino acids. The CDR3, as DNA: TGTGCCACCAGCAGGCAGGGGGCCGGGAACACTGAAGCTTTCTTT. It codes for CATSRQGAGNTEAFF. The whole variable domain, filled in from reference TRBV15 and TRBJ1-1, reads DAMVIQNPRYQVTQFGKPVTLSCSQTLNHNVMYWYQQKSSQAPKLLFHYYDKDFNNEADTPDNFQSRRPNTSFCFLDIRSPGLGDTAMYLCATSRQGAGNTEAFFGQGTRLTVV.

The chain links TRBV6-5 to TRBJ1-2, with D possibly TRBD1 on 5 matching bases. The germline gives CDR1 MNHEY, CDR2 SVGAGI. The length of the CDR3 is 16 residues. V gave up 0 bases and J gave up 5 bases, with 16 bases separating them. CDR3 loop: CASSYSMKLGAYGYTF. The CDR3, as DNA: TGTGCCAGCAGTTACTCGATGAAGTTAGGGGCATATGGCTACACCTTC.

Only a few counts were recorded for this clone. The genes are TRBV28 and TRBJ2-7; D call uncertain. This CDR3 is 14 amino acids long. The V end was cut by 7 bases, the J end by 8 bases, with 21 bases between. In germline, CDR1 is MDHEN, CDR2 SYDVKM. Here the CDR3 DNA reads TGTGCCAGCACATCCCCCCAGCACTACGTAAAGCAGTACTTC. Residues: CASTSPQHYVKQYF.

The chain combines TRBV6-6 with TRBJ2-3; the D gene is possibly TRBD2 (6 bases). In germline, CDR1 is MNHNY, CDR2 SVGAGI (reference sequence). V dropped 0 bases and J dropped 4 bases, with 14 bases sitting between them. The CDR3 has 16 residues. This chain's CDR3 is CASSYSRDTSSDTQYF. The CDR3 bases are TGTGCCAGCAGTTACTCGAGAGATACTAGCTCAGATACGCAGTATTTT.

This clone was counted a few times. The V and J genes are TRBV7-9 and TRBJ1-1, with 10 bases aligning to TRBD1. There are 16 residues in the CDR3. Germline trimming cut 5 bases from V and 4 bases from J; bases unmatched to any gene: 10. Per the germline V gene, CDR1 is SEHNR and CDR2 is FQNEAQ (reference sequence). The CDR3: CASSRDRGSVGTEAFF. CDR3 DNA sequence: TGTGCCAGCAGCCGGGACAGGGGCAGTGTTGGCACTGAAGCTTTCTTT.

Only a few counts were recorded for this clone. J is TRBJ1-5 and V is TRBV19; D gene ambiguous. Trimming cost V 3 bases and J 7 bases, with 10 bases left between them. The CDR3 spans 13 residues. Looked up from germline, CDR1 is LNHDA and CDR2 is SQIVND (reference sequence). DNA for the CDR3: TGTGCCAGTAGTATCCTTGGGCAACAGCCCCAGCATTTT. This translates into CASSILGQQPQHF. Full variable domain (missing parts from reference TRBV19 and TRBJ1-5): DGGITQSPKYLFRKEGQNVTLSCEQNLNHDAMYWYRQDPGQGLRLIYYSQIVNDFQKGDIAEGYSVSREKKESFPLTVTSAQKNPTAFYLCASSILGQQPQHFGDGTRLSIL.

This clone was seen only a few times. The rearrangement uses TRBV5-4 and TRBJ2-5; 9 positions agree with TRBD2. The CDR3 sequence is 16 residues long. V was pared by 2 bases and J by 4 bases, with 9 bases of the junction left unmatched. Germline CDR1 reads SGHNT; CDR2 reads YYREEE (reference sequence). In nucleotides, the CDR3 is TGTGCCAGCAGCTTCGGTTTTAGCGGGAGCGGAGAGACCCAGTACTTC. Translated: CASSFGFSGSGETQYF.